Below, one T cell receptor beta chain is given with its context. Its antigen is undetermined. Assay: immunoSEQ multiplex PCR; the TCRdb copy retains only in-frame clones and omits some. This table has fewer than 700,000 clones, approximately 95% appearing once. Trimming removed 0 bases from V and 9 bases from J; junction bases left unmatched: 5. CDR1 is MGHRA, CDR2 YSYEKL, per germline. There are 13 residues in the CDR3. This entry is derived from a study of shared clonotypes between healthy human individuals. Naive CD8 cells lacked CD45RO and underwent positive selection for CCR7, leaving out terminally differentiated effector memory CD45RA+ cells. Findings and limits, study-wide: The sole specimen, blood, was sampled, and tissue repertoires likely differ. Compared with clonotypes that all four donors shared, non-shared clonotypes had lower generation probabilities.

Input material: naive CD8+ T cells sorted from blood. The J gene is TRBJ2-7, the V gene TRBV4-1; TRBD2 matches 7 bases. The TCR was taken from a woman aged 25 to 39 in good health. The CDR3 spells CASSQENRGVQYF. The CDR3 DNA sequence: TGCGCCAGCAGCCAAGAGAATCGGGGGGTGCAGTACTTC.